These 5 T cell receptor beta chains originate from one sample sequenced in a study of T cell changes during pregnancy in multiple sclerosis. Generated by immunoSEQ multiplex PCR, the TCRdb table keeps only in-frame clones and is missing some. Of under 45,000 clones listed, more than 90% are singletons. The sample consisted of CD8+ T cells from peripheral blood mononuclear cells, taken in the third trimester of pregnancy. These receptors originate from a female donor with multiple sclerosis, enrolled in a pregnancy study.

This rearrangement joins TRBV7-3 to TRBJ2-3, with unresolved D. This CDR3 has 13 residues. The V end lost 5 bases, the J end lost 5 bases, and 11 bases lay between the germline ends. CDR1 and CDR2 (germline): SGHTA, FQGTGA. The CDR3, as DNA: TGTGCCAGCAGCGTAATGGGCTTAGATACGCAGTATTTT. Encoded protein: CASSVMGLDTQYF.

The CDR3 spells CASSVSGTEAFF. CDR3 in DNA: TGTGCCAGCAGCGTATCGGGCACTGAAGCTTTCTTT. This rearrangement joins TRBV9 to TRBJ1-1; D is ambiguous. Trimming removed 1 base at V and 4 bases at J, with 5 bases between. Germline loops: CDR1 SGDLS, CDR2 YYNGEE. The CDR3 extends over 12 amino acids.

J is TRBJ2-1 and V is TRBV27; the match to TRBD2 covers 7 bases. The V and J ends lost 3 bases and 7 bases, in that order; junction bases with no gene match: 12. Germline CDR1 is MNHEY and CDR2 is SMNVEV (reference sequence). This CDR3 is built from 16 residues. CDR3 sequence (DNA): TGTGCCAGCAGTTTCTCGTGGGAGGGCCTGGGAAATGAGCAGTTCTTC. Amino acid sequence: CASSFSWEGLGNEQFF.

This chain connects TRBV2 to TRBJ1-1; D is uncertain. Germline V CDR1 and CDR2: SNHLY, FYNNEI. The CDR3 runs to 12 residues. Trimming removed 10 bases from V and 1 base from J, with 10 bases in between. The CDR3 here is CATRRGNTEAFF. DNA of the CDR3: TGTGCCACTAGACGGGGGAACACTGAAGCTTTCTTT. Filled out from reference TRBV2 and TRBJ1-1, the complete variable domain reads EPEVTQTPSHQVTQMGQEVILRCVPISNHLYFYWYRQILGQKVEFLVSFYNNEISEKSEIFDDQFSVERPDGSNFTLKIRSTKLEDSAMYFCATRRGNTEAFFGQGTRLTVV.

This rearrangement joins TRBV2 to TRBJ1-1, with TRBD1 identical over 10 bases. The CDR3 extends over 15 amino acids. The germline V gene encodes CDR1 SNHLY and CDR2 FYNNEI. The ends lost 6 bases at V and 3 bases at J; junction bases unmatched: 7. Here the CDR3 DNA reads TGTGCCAGCAGGGAGACAGGGGGCGGGCACACTGAAGCTTTCTTT. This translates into CASRETGGGHTEAFF. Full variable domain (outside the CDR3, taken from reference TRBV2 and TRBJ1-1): EPEVTQTPSHQVTQMGQEVILRCVPISNHLYFYWYRQILGQKVEFLVSFYNNEISEKSEIFDDQFSVERPDGSNFTLKIRSTKLEDSAMYFCASRETGGGHTEAFFGQGTRLTVV.